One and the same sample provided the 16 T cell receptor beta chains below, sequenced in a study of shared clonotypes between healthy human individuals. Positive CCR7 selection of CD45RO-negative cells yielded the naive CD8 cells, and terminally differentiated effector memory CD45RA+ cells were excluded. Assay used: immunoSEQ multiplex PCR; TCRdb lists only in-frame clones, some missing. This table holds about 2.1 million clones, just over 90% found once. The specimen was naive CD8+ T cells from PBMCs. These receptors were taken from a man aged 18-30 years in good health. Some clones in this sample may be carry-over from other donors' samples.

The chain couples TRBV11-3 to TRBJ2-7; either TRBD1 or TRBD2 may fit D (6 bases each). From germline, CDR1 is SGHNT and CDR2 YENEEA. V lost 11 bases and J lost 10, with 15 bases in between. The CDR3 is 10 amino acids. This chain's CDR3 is CAPEGGAQYF. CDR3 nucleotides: TGTGCCCCTGAGGGGGGTGCACAGTACTTC.

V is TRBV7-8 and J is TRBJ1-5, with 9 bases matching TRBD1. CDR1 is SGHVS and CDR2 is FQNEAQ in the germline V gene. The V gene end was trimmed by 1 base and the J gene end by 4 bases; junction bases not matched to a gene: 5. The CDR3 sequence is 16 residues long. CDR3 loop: CASSLVPGQGNQPQHF. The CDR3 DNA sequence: TGTGCCAGCAGCTTAGTTCCGGGACAGGGAAATCAGCCCCAGCATTTT. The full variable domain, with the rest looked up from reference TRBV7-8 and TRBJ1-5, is GAGVSQSPRYKVAKRGQDVALRCDPISGHVSLFWYQQALGQGPEFLTYFQNEAQLDKSGLPSDRFFAERPEGSVSTLKIQRTQQEDSAVYLCASSLVPGQGNQPQHFGDGTRLSIL.

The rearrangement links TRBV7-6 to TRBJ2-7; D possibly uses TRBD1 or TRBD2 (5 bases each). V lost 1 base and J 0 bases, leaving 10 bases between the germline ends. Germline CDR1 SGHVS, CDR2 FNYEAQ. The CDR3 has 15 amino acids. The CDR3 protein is CASSLGAGTSYEQYF. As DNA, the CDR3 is TGTGCCAGCAGCTTAGGGGCAGGGACCTCCTACGAGCAGTACTTC.

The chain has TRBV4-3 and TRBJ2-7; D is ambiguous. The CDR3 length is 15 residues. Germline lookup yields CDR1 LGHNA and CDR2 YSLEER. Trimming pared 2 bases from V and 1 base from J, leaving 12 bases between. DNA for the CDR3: TGCGCCAGCAGCCAATTGGTGACAAGTTCCTACGAGCAGTACTTC. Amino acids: CASSQLVTSSYEQYF.

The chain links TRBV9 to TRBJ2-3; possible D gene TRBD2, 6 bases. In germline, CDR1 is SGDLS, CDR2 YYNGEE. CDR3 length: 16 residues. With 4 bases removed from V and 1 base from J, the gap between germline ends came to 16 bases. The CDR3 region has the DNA TGTGCCAGCAGCCTAGAGGGTAGCGGACGCACAGATACGCAGTATTTT. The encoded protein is CASSLEGSGRTDTQYF.

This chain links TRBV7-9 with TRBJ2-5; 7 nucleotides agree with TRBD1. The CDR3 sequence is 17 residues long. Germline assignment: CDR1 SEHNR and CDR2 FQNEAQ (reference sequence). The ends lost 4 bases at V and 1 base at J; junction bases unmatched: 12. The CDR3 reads CASSSLGGGGFQETQYF. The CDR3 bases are TGTGCCAGCAGCTCATTAGGGGGCGGCGGGTTCCAAGAGACCCAGTACTTC.

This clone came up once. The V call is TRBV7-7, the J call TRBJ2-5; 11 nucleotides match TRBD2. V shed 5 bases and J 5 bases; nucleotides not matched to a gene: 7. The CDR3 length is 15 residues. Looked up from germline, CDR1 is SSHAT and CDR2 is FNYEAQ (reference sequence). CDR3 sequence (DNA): TGTGCCAGCAGCCCCGTAGCGGGAGGGCTGGAGACCCAGTACTTC. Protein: CASSPVAGGLETQYF.

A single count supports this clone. The CDR3 DNA reads TGTGCCAGCAGCTGGGACAACTCTGGGGCCAACGTCCTGACTTTC. Translated: CASSWDNSGANVLTF. This chain joins TRBV7-3 and TRBJ2-6; maybe TRBD1 (6 bases). CDR1 SGHTA and CDR2 FQGTGA come from the germline V gene. This CDR3 contains 15 residues. Trimming shortened V by 4 bases and J by 0 bases, and 7 bases separated the two germline ends.

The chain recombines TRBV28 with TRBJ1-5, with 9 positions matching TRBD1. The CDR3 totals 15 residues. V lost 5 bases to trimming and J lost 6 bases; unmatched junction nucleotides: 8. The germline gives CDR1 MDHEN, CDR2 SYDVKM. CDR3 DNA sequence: TGTGCCAGCAGTCGGGACAGGGAAGGCGGTCAGCCCCAGCATTTT. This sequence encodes CASSRDREGGQPQHF.

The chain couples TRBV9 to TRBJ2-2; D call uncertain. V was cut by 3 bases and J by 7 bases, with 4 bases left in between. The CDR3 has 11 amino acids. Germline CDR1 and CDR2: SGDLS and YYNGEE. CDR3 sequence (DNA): TGTGCCAGCAGCGCGAACGGGGAGCTGTTTTTT. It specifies CASSANGELFF.

Here the CDR3 reads CASTPVTGSYEQYF. The CDR3 DNA reads TGTGCCAGCACCCCGGTGACAGGATCCTACGAGCAGTACTTC. The rearrangement uses TRBV7-9 and TRBJ2-7; TRBD1 is a possible D gene (6 bases). This CDR3 spans 14 amino acids. The germline CDR1 and CDR2 sequences are SEHNR and FQNEAQ (reference sequence). V lost 7 bases to trimming and J lost 1 base, with 14 bases between them.

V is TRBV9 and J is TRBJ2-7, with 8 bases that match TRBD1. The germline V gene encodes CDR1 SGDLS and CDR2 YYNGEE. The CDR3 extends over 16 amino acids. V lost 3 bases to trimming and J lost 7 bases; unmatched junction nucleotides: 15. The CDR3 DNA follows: TGTGCCAGCAGCGCCCACCCGGCCAGGGGGCTAGAGGAGCAGTACTTC. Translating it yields CASSAHPARGLEEQYF.

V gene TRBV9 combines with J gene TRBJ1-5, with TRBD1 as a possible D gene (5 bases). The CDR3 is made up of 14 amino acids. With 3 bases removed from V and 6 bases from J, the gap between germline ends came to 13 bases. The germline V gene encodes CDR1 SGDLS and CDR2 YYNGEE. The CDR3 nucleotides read TGTGCCAGCAGCGATGACAGAGGGCTTCAGCCCCAGCATTTT. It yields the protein CASSDDRGLQPQHF.

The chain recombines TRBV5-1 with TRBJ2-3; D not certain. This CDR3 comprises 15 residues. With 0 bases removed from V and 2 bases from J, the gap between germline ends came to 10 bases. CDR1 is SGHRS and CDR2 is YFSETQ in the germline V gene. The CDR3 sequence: CASSLDTELTDTQYF. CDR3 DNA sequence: TGCGCCAGCAGCTTGGATACAGAACTCACAGATACGCAGTATTTT.

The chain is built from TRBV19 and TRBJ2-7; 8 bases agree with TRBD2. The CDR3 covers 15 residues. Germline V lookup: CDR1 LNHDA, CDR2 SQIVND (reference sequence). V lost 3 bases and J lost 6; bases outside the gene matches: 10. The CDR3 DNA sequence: TGTGCCAGTAGTATTACGGGAGGGCCTGAAAGCGAGCAGTACTTC. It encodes CASSITGGPESEQYF.

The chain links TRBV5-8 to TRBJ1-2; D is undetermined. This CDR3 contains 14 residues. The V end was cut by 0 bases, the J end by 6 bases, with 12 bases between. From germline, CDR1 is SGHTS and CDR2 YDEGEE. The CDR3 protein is CASSLAPQLDGYTF. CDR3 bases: TGTGCCAGCAGCTTGGCCCCCCAGTTGGATGGCTACACCTTC.